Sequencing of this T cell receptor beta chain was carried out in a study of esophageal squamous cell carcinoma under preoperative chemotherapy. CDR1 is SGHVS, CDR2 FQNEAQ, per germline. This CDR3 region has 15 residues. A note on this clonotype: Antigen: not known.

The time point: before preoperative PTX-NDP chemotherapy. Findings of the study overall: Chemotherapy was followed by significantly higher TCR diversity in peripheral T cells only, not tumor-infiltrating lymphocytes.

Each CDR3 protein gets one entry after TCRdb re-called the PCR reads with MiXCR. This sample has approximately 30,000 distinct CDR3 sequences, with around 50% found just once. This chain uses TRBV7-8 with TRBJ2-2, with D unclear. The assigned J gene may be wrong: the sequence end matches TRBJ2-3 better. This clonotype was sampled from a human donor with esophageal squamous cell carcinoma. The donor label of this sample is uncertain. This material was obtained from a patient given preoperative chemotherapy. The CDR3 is CASSPYMSNAGAQYF. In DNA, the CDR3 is TGTGCCAGCAGCCCCTATATGAGCAACGCAGGTGCGCAGTATTTT.